This T cell receptor (beta chain) derives from a study of cytomegalovirus exposure and HLA in healthy donors. Regarding the study as a whole: In presence/absence analyses, roughly uniform sequencing depth across donors was assumed. When analyzed later, a missense DCLRE1C variant was found to be linked to TCR beta V- and J-gene trimming.

The primer mix had 60 Vbeta and 13 Jbeta primers. The data were produced by immunoSEQ multiplex PCR, yet TCRdb's version contains in-frame clones alone and is incomplete. The table records 250,000 to 350,000 clones, 80% to 90% of them present only once. The CDR3 consists of 19 residues. CDR1 and CDR2 (germline): LNHDA, SQIVND (reference sequence). Trimming at V came to 6 bases and at J to 5 bases, leaving 21 bases not matched to a gene. About this clone: Its antigen is still unknown.

Sequenced: PBMCs. This rearrangement joins TRBV19 to TRBJ2-3, with 9 bases that match TRBD2. The source is a man aged 35-49 years in good health and CMV-seropositive. The CDR3 loop reads CASRTKREARRGVEDTQYF. The CDR3 bases are TGTGCCAGTAGGACCAAGCGGGAGGCCCGGAGGGGAGTAGAAGATACGCAGTATTTT. The full variable domain, rest sourced from reference TRBV19 and TRBJ2-3, is DGGITQSPKYLFRKEGQNVTLSCEQNLNHDAMYWYRQDPGQGLRLIYYSQIVNDFQKGDIAEGYSVSREKKESFPLTVTSAQKNPTAFYLCASRTKREARRGVEDTQYFGPGTRLTVL.